This T cell receptor (beta chain) emerged from a study of T cell repertoires in cytomegalovirus infection. In the study overall: Through public TCR beta signatures, both CMV infection and matching HLA type were indicated.

This clonotype has ten or more counts. Its target is unknown. MiXCR, run by TCRdb on the reads, gives a single entry per CDR3 protein. The table lists approximately 320,000 distinct CDR3 sequences, more than 8% of them singletons, with approximately 4.5% in the top ten. V lost 4 bases to trimming and J lost 8 bases; unmatched junction nucleotides: 3. The CDR3 sequence is 12 residues long. From germline, CDR1 is SGHTA and CDR2 FQGNSA. Study-level points and caveats: The ex vivo response showed dominance by HLA-C-restricted CMV-specific TCR beta clonotypes. Pooled public TCR beta family frequency picked out CMV carriers with the relevant HLA.

The TCR comes from a human donor in good health (CMV status not recorded). Some clones in this sample may be carry-over from other donors' samples. This sequence joins TRBV7-2 and TRBJ1-2, with 8 bases matching TRBD1. Sequenced material: PBMCs. CDR3 in DNA: TGTGCCAGCAGCTCGGACAGGGTAGGCTACACCTTC. As protein: CASSSDRVGYTF.